This T cell receptor (beta chain) derives from a study of post-analysis software for immune sequencing data. Across the whole study: The patients showed relapsing-remitting, secondary progressive and progressive-relapsing multiple sclerosis courses. Whole-study results and caveats: Patients used roughly five TRBV segments, including TRBV5-6, TRBV5-1 and TRBV20-1, more often than controls.

V lost 6 bases and J 2 bases, leaving 8 bases between the germline ends. The length of the CDR3 is 12 residues. The germline gives CDR1 SNHLY, CDR2 FYNNEI. This clonotype was observed a few times. Its antigen is currently unknown. TCR beta libraries were prepared from cDNA with unique molecular identifiers. TCRdb re-analysed the PCR reads in MiXCR, keeping a single row per CDR3 protein. The table has 450,000 to 650,000 distinct CDR3 sequences, roughly 47% seen once. This sequence was found in a girl between 10 and 17 years old with multiple sclerosis. This rearrangement joins TRBV2 to TRBJ2-7; unclear D gene. Source material: blood. The CDR3 DNA follows: TGTGCCAGCAGGGGCGGAGCCTACGAGCAGTACTTC. Translating gives CASRGGAYEQYF. The whole variable domain, filled in from reference TRBV2 and TRBJ2-7, reads EPEVTQTPSHQVTQMGQEVILRCVPISNHLYFYWYRQILGQKVEFLVSFYNNEISEKSEIFDDQFSVERPDGSNFTLKIRSTKLEDSAMYFCASRGGAYEQYFGPGTRLTVT.